The 26 T cell receptor beta chains reported below all come from one sample, sequenced in a study of T-cell memory formation after mild COVID-19. TCRdb used MiXCR to reprocess the 5' RACE reads, holding one entry per CDR3 protein. This sample carries 350,000 to 450,000 distinct CDR3 sequences, roughly 24% of them seen once, and the ten largest clones take around 9.5%. The specimen was PBMCs or a T cell subset sorted from them (not recorded which). These receptors were taken from an adult woman who had mild COVID-19 (a few samples of this study predate the infection). Cell type and time point are not known.

This chain links TRBV7-6 with TRBJ2-5; D possibly corresponds to TRBD2 (5 bases). Trimming cost V 3 bases and J 0 bases, with 11 bases left between them. CDR1 and CDR2 (germline): SGHVS, FNYEAQ. This CDR3 has 15 amino acids. CDR3 protein: CASSFYIANQETQYF. The DNA of the CDR3 is TGTGCCAGCAGCTTCTATATAGCGAACCAAGAGACCCAGTACTTC.

This clonotype came up a few times. This sequence joins TRBV29-1 and TRBJ2-7, with a possible D match to TRBD2 (6 bases). The CDR3 sequence is 15 residues long. V dropped 1 base and J dropped 2 bases, with 15 bases sitting between them. Germline CDR1 SQVTM, CDR2 ANQGSEA. CDR3 protein: CSVEASGSYTYEQYF. CDR3 DNA sequence: TGCAGCGTTGAAGCGTCCGGGAGCTACACCTACGAGCAGTACTTC.

This rearrangement joins TRBV30 to TRBJ2-1; no clear D. Germline values: CDR1 GTSNPN, CDR2 SVGIG (reference sequence). V was pared by 2 bases and J by 9 bases, with 11 bases between. This CDR3 has 12 amino acids. DNA of the CDR3: TGTGCCTGGAGTTTGATAGCATCTGAGCAGTTCTTC. It translates to CAWSLIASEQFF.

This clonotype was recorded a few times. The V call is TRBV5-1, the J call TRBJ2-2, with TRBD2 matching 11 bases. This CDR3 comprises 15 residues. CDR1 and CDR2 from the germline V gene are SGHRS and YFSETQ. Losses at the gene ends were 6 bases for V and 5 bases for J; bases not matched to a gene: 6. In DNA, the CDR3 is TGCGCCAGCAAAAAGACTAGCGGGGTTACCGGGGAGCTGTTTTTT. Its translation is CASKKTSGVTGELFF. Full variable domain (rest looked up from reference TRBV5-1 and TRBJ2-2): KAGVTQTPRYLIKTRGQQVTLSCSPISGHRSVSWYQQTPGQGLQFLFEYFSETQRNKGNFPGRFSGRQFSNSRSEMNVSTLELGDSALYLCASKKTSGVTGELFFGEGSRLTVL.

The chain recombines TRBV7-9 with TRBJ1-2; D is ambiguous. Germline lookup yields CDR1 SEHNR and CDR2 FQNEAQ (reference sequence). Trimming stripped 7 bases from V and 8 bases from J, with 17 bases between. CDR3 length: 13 residues. The CDR3 nucleotides read TGTGCCAGCACCCTGATAGGCCGGAGGGGCTACACCTTC. This encodes CASTLIGRRGYTF.

The chain is built from TRBV23-1 and TRBJ2-2; TRBD1 matches at 9 bases. TRBV23-1 is annotated as an ORF whose role is uncertain. The trim removed 6 bases at V and 3 bases at J, leaving 8 bases unmatched. The length of the CDR3 is 16 residues. This CDR3 reads CASSVTGTGYTGELFF. The CDR3 nucleotides are TGCGCCAGCAGCGTGACCGGGACAGGGTACACCGGGGAGCTGTTTTTT.

V is TRBV5-6 and J is TRBJ2-5; TRBD2 matches at 13 bases. Germline V lookup: CDR1 SGHDT, CDR2 YYEEEE. The CDR3 runs to 18 residues. J lost 2 bases, V lost 0 bases, and 7 bases had no gene match. For the CDR3, the DNA is TGTGCCAGCAGCTTGGCGGGACTAGCGGGAAGGGGGCAAGAGACCCAGTACTTC. Protein product: CASSLAGLAGRGQETQYF.

This chain connects TRBV29-1 to TRBJ1-1; D is undetermined. Germline lookup yields CDR1 SQVTM and CDR2 ANQGSEA. The CDR3 loop spans 10 amino acids. Trimming removed 4 bases from V and 6 bases from J, with 6 bases in between. This CDR3 is CSVVSSEAFF. CDR3 nucleotides: TGCAGCGTTGTTAGTTCTGAAGCTTTCTTT.

The rearrangement uses TRBV6-2 or TRBV6-3 and TRBJ2-7; D is unresolved. V lost 0 bases and J 12 bases, leaving 9 bases between the germline ends. Germline loops: CDR1 MNHEY, CDR2 SVGEGT. The CDR3 is 11 amino acids. CDR3 nucleotides: TGTGCCAGCAGTTACTCGGCGGCTTGGTACTTC. Residues: CASSYSAAWYF.

The genes are TRBV6-8 and TRBJ1-5; 7 nucleotides agree with TRBD1. V was pared by 6 bases and J by 2 bases, with 19 bases of the junction left unmatched. CDR3 length: 19 amino acids. Germline V gene sequence: CDR1 MNHGY, CDR2 SAAAGT. The chain's CDR3 is CASSPGTERFAAGNQPQHF. CDR3 in DNA: TGTGCCAGCAGCCCCGGGACAGAGCGGTTCGCGGCGGGCAATCAGCCCCAGCATTTT.

The chain links TRBV2 to TRBJ2-7; D unresolved. The V end lost 5 bases, the J end lost 6 bases, and 11 bases lay between the germline ends. This CDR3 contains 12 residues. The germline V gene has CDR1 SNHLY and CDR2 FYNNEI. CDR3 in amino acids: CASSIDRGEQYF. CDR3 DNA: TGTGCCAGCAGTATTGATCGTGGCGAGCAGTACTTC.

V is TRBV29-1 and J is TRBJ2-7, with 9 nucleotides matching TRBD1. The CDR3 extends over 15 amino acids. V shed 6 bases and J 2 bases; nucleotides not matched to a gene: 11. CDR1 and CDR2 from the germline V gene are SQVTM and ANQGSEA. CDR3 residues: CSVSTGTGITYEQYF. The CDR3 region has the DNA TGCAGCGTCTCTACCGGGACAGGGATCACCTACGAGCAGTACTTC.

This clonotype was recorded at least ten times. DNA of the CDR3: TGTGCCAGCAGCTTAGGGGCGGGGCATCTGGACATTCAGTACTTC. Translated: CASSLGAGHLDIQYF. V is TRBV7-9 and J is TRBJ2-4, with D tentatively TRBD2 (6 bases). This CDR3 has 15 amino acids. Germline-derived CDR1 and CDR2 are SEHNR and FQNEAQ (reference sequence). V was pared by 1 base and J by 8 bases, with 15 bases between.

This chain links TRBV9 with TRBJ2-1, with D perhaps TRBD2 (6 bases). Germline lookup yields CDR1 SGDLS and CDR2 YYNGEE. The CDR3 loop spans 17 amino acids. V lost 4 bases to trimming and J lost 5 bases, with 22 bases between them. The CDR3 reads CASSSSWERARNNEQFF. CDR3 sequence (DNA): TGTGCCAGCAGCTCAAGTTGGGAGCGGGCACGGAACAATGAGCAGTTCTTC.

The sample holds a few counts of this clonotype. The chain is built from TRBV9 and TRBJ2-1; tentative D call: TRBD1 (5 bases). This CDR3 is built from 15 residues. In germline, CDR1 is SGDLS, CDR2 YYNGEE. The V end was cut by 0 bases, the J end by 5 bases, with 12 bases between. This chain's CDR3 is CASSVVGTGNNEQFF. CDR3 bases: TGTGCCAGCAGCGTAGTAGGTACAGGAAACAATGAGCAGTTCTTC.

This clonotype came up once. The genes are TRBV7-9 and TRBJ2-1; 7 bases align to TRBD1. The CDR3 totals 16 residues. Germline V gene data show CDR1 as SEHNR and CDR2 as FQNEAQ (reference sequence). The ends lost 10 bases at V and 7 bases at J; junction bases unmatched: 19. The CDR3 reads CANFPVRTGGWNEQFF. The DNA of the CDR3 is TGTGCCAATTTCCCCGTCCGGACAGGTGGGTGGAATGAGCAGTTCTTC.

The chain recombines TRBV18 with TRBJ2-7; either TRBD1 or TRBD2 may supply D (5 bases each). The CDR3 runs to 13 residues. In germline, CDR1 is KGHSH, CDR2 LQKENI. The V and J ends lost 1 base and 6 bases respectively, with 10 bases between them. This chain's CDR3 is CASSPQRGREQYF. The CDR3 DNA reads as TGTGCCAGCTCACCACAACGGGGACGCGAGCAGTACTTC.

In this sample, this clonotype turned up a few times. The rearrangement links TRBV20-1 to TRBJ1-3; D not resolved. This CDR3 is built from 15 residues. CDR1 and CDR2 (germline): DFQATT, SNEGSKA (reference sequence). V dropped 1 base and J dropped 8 bases, with 18 bases sitting between them. CDR3 DNA sequence: TGCAGTGCTAGAGCCCGGGCAGGCAGTACTCACACCATATATTTT. This translates into CSARARAGSTHTIYF.

V and J are TRBV7-2 and TRBJ2-6; TRBD1 matches 8 bases. Germline V gives CDR1 SGHTA, CDR2 FQGNSA. V dropped 4 bases and J dropped 3; count of bases not matched to a gene: 2. The CDR3 is 15 residues long. The CDR3 is CASSSQGVGANVLTF. The CDR3 DNA is TGTGCCAGCAGCTCACAGGGGGTTGGGGCCAACGTCCTGACTTTC. The whole variable domain, filled in from reference TRBV7-2 and TRBJ2-6, reads GAGVSQSPSNKVTEKGKDVELRCDPISGHTALYWYRQSLGQGLEFLIYFQGNSAPDKSGLPSDRFSAERTGGSVSTLTIQRTQQEDSAVYLCASSSQGVGANVLTFGAGSRLTVL.

The chain employs TRBV7-6 and TRBJ2-7, with 8 bases fitting TRBD1. The V segment lost 2 bases and the J segment 3 bases; nucleotides outside the gene matches: 6. The CDR3 is made up of 15 amino acids. In germline, CDR1 is SGHVS, CDR2 FNYEAQ. The CDR3 nucleotides read TGTGCCAGCAGCTTAAAGCCGGGACAGGACTACGAGCAGTACTTC. Its protein is CASSLKPGQDYEQYF. Combining the CDR3 with reference TRBV7-6 and TRBJ2-7 gives the whole variable domain GAGVSQSPRYKVTKRGQDVALRCDPISGHVSLYWYRQALGQGPEFLTYFNYEAQQDKSGLPNDRFSAERPEGSISTLTIQRTEQRDSAMYRCASSLKPGQDYEQYFGPGTRLTVT.

This clonotype was seen a few times. CDR3 in DNA: TGCGCCAGCAGCTTGGAGCCAGCTGGAAACACCATATATTTT. Encoded protein: CASSLEPAGNTIYF. V usage is TRBV5-1 and J usage is TRBJ1-3; unclear D gene. Trimming stripped 0 bases from V and 2 bases from J, with 6 bases between. CDR3 length equals 14 residues. Germline lookup yields CDR1 SGHRS and CDR2 YFSETQ.

This clonotype was picked up a small number of times. The gene calls are TRBV24-1 and TRBJ1-1; D gene uncertain. Trimming shortened V by 4 bases and J by 0 bases, and 8 bases separated the two germline ends. The germline gives CDR1 KGHDR, CDR2 SFDVKD. There are 14 residues in the CDR3. This CDR3 reads CATSDGPMNTEAFF. For the CDR3, the DNA is TGTGCCACCAGTGACGGACCGATGAACACTGAAGCTTTCTTT.

This clonotype was observed a few times. CDR3 nucleotide sequence: TGTGCCAGCAGCCGACTGGAGAACACCGGGGAGCTGTTTTTT. It specifies CASSRLENTGELFF. This chain uses TRBV7-9 with TRBJ2-2; D not certain. Germline V gene lookup returns CDR1 SEHNR and CDR2 FQNEAQ (reference sequence). Between the trimmed V and J ends, which lost 5 bases and 1 base, there was a span of 8 bases. This CDR3 comprises 14 residues.

The J gene is TRBJ2-1, the V gene TRBV5-1; 13 bases match TRBD2. The CDR3 runs 16 residues. With 1 base clipped from V and 7 bases from J, the junction kept 5 bases outside the gene matches. Germline V gives CDR1 SGHRS, CDR2 YFSETQ. CDR3 sequence: CASSLQTSGRVNEQFF. In DNA, the CDR3 is TGCGCCAGCAGCTTGCAAACTAGCGGGAGGGTGAATGAGCAGTTCTTC.

J is TRBJ2-7 and V is TRBV29-1; 8 nucleotides agree with TRBD1. Germline V lookup: CDR1 SQVTM, CDR2 ANQGSEA. V was clipped by 0 bases and J by 4 bases; unmatched bases: 8. The CDR3 consists of 15 residues. The CDR3 spells CSVEDGRGQSYEQYF. CDR3 in DNA: TGCAGCGTTGAAGATGGCAGGGGGCAGTCATACGAGCAGTACTTC.

Here the CDR3 DNA reads TGCAGTGCTTACCGGAAGGGGACAGCCGAGTCTAACTATGGCTACACCTTC. Residues: CSAYRKGTAESNYGYTF. This chain links TRBV20-1 with TRBJ1-2, with 7 positions matching TRBD1. The V and J ends lost 5 bases and 0 bases, in that order; junction bases with no gene match: 15. Germline V gene lookup returns CDR1 DFQATT and CDR2 SNEGSKA (reference sequence). The length of the CDR3 is 17 residues.